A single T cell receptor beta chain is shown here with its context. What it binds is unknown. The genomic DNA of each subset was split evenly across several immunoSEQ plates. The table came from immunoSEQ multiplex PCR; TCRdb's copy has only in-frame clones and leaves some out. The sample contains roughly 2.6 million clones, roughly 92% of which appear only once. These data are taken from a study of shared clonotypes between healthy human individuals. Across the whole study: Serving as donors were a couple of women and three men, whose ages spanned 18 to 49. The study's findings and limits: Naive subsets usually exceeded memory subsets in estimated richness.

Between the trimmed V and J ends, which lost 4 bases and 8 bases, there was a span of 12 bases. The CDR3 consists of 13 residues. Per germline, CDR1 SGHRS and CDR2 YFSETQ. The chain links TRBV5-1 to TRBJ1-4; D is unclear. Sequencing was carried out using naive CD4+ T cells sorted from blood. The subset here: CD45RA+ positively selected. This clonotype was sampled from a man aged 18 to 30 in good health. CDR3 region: CASSTGPKEKLFF. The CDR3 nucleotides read TGCGCCAGCAGCACCGGTCCCAAGGAAAAACTGTTTTTT.